These T cell receptor beta chains were read from a single sample in a study of blood T cell repertoires in COVID-19. Sequenced by immunoSEQ multiplex PCR; TCRdb stores in-frame clones only, minus some. The table includes some 99,000 clones, around 80% detected once. Sequences were obtained from peripheral blood. The receptors shown here come from a human donor in a cohort sampled during active or convalescent COVID-19. CDR3s include the opening cysteine and the closing phenylalanine or tryptophan. The order of the fields is clone size, J gene, V gene, D gene, CDR3 protein, CDR3 DNA. A D gene is named only where the DNA matches it firmly. Only part of the rows carry a size: once, few, many, or a class if the clone is expanded.

clone_size: .; j_call: TRBJ1-5; v_call: TRBV6-5; d_call: .; cdr3_aa: CASSWRPNQPQHF; cdr3_nt: TGTGCCAGCAGTTGGAGGCCCAATCAGCCCCAGCATTTT
clone_size: .; j_call: TRBJ2-1; v_call: TRBV19; d_call: TRBD2; cdr3_aa: CASSRGSGGTGGNEQFF; cdr3_nt: TGTGCCAGTAGTAGGGGTAGCGGGGGCACGGGTGGCAATGAGCAGTTCTTC
clone_size: .; j_call: TRBJ2-1; v_call: TRBV19; d_call: .; cdr3_aa: CASSTQPSSYNEQFF; cdr3_nt: TGTGCCAGTAGTACTCAACCGAGCTCCTACAATGAGCAGTTCTTC
clone_size: .; j_call: TRBJ2-7; v_call: TRBV11-2; d_call: .; cdr3_aa: CASSFNSGYEQYF; cdr3_nt: TGTGCCAGCAGCTTTAACTCGGGATACGAGCAGTACTTC
clone_size: .; j_call: TRBJ2-2; v_call: TRBV7-9; d_call: TRBD2; cdr3_aa: CASSLYPGLAGNTGELFF; cdr3_nt: TGTGCCAGCAGCTTATATCCGGGACTAGCGGGGAACACCGGGGAGCTGTTTTTT
clone_size: .; j_call: TRBJ2-7; v_call: TRBV7-6; d_call: TRBD1; cdr3_aa: CASSSYPPAGGSYEQYF; cdr3_nt: TGTGCCAGCAGCAGCTACCCCCCGGCAGGGGGCTCCTACGAGCAGTACTTC
clone_size: .; j_call: TRBJ2-2; v_call: TRBV5-5; d_call: TRBD2; cdr3_aa: CASSFDIRGGSRTGELFF; cdr3_nt: TGTGCCAGCAGCTTTGATATAAGGGGCGGGAGCCGGACCGGGGAGCTGTTTTTT
clone_size: .; j_call: TRBJ2-6; v_call: TRBV5-1; d_call: .; cdr3_aa: CASSLDANSGANVLTF; cdr3_nt: TGCGCCAGCAGCTTGGACGCGAACTCTGGGGCCAACGTCCTGACTTTC
clone_size: .; j_call: TRBJ1-5; v_call: TRBV19; d_call: .; cdr3_aa: CASSIVGQGWNQPQHF; cdr3_nt: TGTGCCAGTAGTATAGTGGGCCAGGGTTGGAATCAGCCCCAGCATTTT
clone_size: .; j_call: TRBJ1-4; v_call: TRBV7-8; d_call: TRBD1; cdr3_aa: CASSLGGGTGTEKLFF; cdr3_nt: TGTGCCAGCAGCTTAGGGGGGGGGACAGGGACTGAAAAACTGTTTTTT
clone_size: .; j_call: TRBJ2-7; v_call: TRBV4-3; d_call: .; cdr3_aa: CASSQGHGPYEQYF; cdr3_nt: TGCGCCAGCAGCCAAGGTCACGGTCCCTACGAGCAGTACTTC
clone_size: many; j_call: TRBJ2-2; v_call: TRBV18; d_call: .; cdr3_aa: CASSPETVTGELFF; cdr3_nt: TGTGCCAGCTCACCCGAGACAGTTACCGGGGAGCTGTTTTTT
clone_size: once; j_call: TRBJ2-7; v_call: TRBV18; d_call: TRBD2; cdr3_aa: CASSPLPPTSGGSYEQYF; cdr3_nt: TGTGCCAGCTCACCGCTGCCTCCGACTAGCGGGGGGTCCTACGAGCAGTACTTC
clone_size: .; j_call: TRBJ2-7; v_call: TRBV18; d_call: .; cdr3_aa: CASSPTRAFYEQYF; cdr3_nt: TGTGCCAGCTCGCCTACGAGGGCCTTCTACGAGCAGTACTTC
clone_size: .; j_call: TRBJ2-5; v_call: TRBV18; d_call: .; cdr3_aa: CASSPVLGAETQYF; cdr3_nt: TGTGCCAGCTCACCGGTCTTAGGGGCCGAGACCCAGTACTTC
clone_size: .; j_call: TRBJ2-1; v_call: TRBV9; d_call: TRBD2; cdr3_aa: CASSVEGLEGNEQFF; cdr3_nt: TGTGCCAGCAGCGTAGAGGGACTAGAAGGCAATGAGCAGTTCTTC
clone_size: .; j_call: TRBJ1-1; v_call: TRBV12-3/TRBV12-4; d_call: .; cdr3_aa: CASSLVVLEAFF; cdr3_nt: TGTGCCAGCAGTTTAGTTGTCTTAGAAGCTTTCTTT
clone_size: few; j_call: TRBJ2-7; v_call: TRBV4-1; d_call: TRBD2; cdr3_aa: CASSQTGRRTSGTREQYF; cdr3_nt: TGCGCCAGCAGCCAGACGGGGCGACGGACTAGCGGGACGAGGGAGCAGTACTTC
clone_size: once; j_call: TRBJ1-5; v_call: TRBV30; d_call: TRBD1; cdr3_aa: CAWGTGGGQPQHF; cdr3_nt: TGTGCCTGGGGGACAGGGGGCGGGCAGCCCCAGCATTTT
clone_size: .; j_call: TRBJ2-3; v_call: TRBV10-3; d_call: TRBD2; cdr3_aa: CAISESGLAGPGTDTQYF; cdr3_nt: TGTGCCATCAGTGAGTCTGGGCTAGCGGGACCTGGCACAGATACGCAGTATTTT